This T cell receptor (beta chain) was recovered during a study of blood T cell repertoires in COVID-19. This clone was picked up a small number of times. Trimming cost V 4 bases and J 6 bases; bases outside gene matches: 2. The CDR3 has 11 amino acids. Germline V lookup: CDR1 SQVTM, CDR2 ANQGSEA. In the original workflow: Cell counts per sample came from amplifying reference gene primers. Method: immunoSEQ multiplex PCR; TCRdb's copy keeps in-frame clones and lacks some. That table supplies the V and J calls and clone size; D and trimming were determined from the DNA. The sample has 110,000 to 150,000 clones, 75% to 90% seen once; the top ten hold approximately 3.4%.

The chain employs TRBV29-1 and TRBJ1-2; 7 positions agree with TRBD1. This TCR came from a man in his 70s who had recovered from COVID-19. Specimen: peripheral blood. CDR3 region: CSVGQGDGYTF. In DNA, the CDR3 is TGCAGCGTTGGACAGGGTGATGGCTACACCTTC.